Here is one TCR beta chain with its context. What it binds is not known. Produced via immunoSEQ multiplex PCR; TCRdb's table is partial and in-frame only. The table lists about 72,000 clones, about four fifths of them singletons. The sample originates from a study of T cells in localized non-small cell lung cancer. Study results and limitations: Uninvolved adjacent lung, not tumor, had the highest T cell clonality. Blood T cell density predicted longer survival; adjacent-lung clonality, shorter. Researchers found a median approximately 53 of the top 100 tumor clones in adjacent lung.

J was trimmed by 1 base and V by 3 bases; bases with no gene match: 6. This CDR3 has 16 residues. Germline CDR1 reads KGHSH; CDR2 reads LQKENI. The sequence was obtained from a female donor over 55 with stage I lung adenocarcinoma. The sample was peripheral blood, taken before any cancer treatment. The V and J genes are TRBV18 and TRBJ1-2, with 9 bases that match TRBD1. CDR3: CASSPQSGQGNYGYTF. DNA of the CDR3: TGTGCCAGCTCACCCCAGTCGGGACAGGGTAACTATGGCTACACCTTC. Combining the CDR3 with reference TRBV18 and TRBJ1-2 gives the whole variable domain NAGVMQNPRHLVRRRGQEARLRCSPMKGHSHVYWYRQLPEEGLKFMVYLQKENIIDESGMPKERFSAEFPKEGPSILRIQQVVRGDSAAYFCASSPQSGQGNYGYTFGSGTRLTVV.